Presented here are 18 T cell receptor beta chains from one specimen sequenced in a study of blood T cell repertoires in COVID-19. Assay used: immunoSEQ multiplex PCR; TCRdb lists only in-frame clones, some missing. This table has hundreds of thousands of clones, 88% appearing once. Material for sequencing was PBMCs or T cells enriched from blood (not recorded which). These receptors were obtained from a woman aged 60 to 75 who had recovered from COVID-19.

This clone was recorded once. This chain joins TRBV7-9 and TRBJ2-5; a weak D match, TRBD2 (6 bases). V was clipped by 0 bases and J by 0 bases, with 11 bases between them. This CDR3 contains 16 residues. CDR1 is SEHNR, CDR2 FQNEAQ, per germline (reference sequence). This CDR3 is CASSLARWRDQETQYF. For the CDR3, the DNA is TGTGCCAGCAGCTTAGCGCGGTGGAGGGACCAAGAGACCCAGTACTTC.

This chain connects TRBV24-1 to TRBJ2-1; the match to TRBD2 covers 8 bases. Germline V gene sequence: CDR1 KGHDR, CDR2 SFDVKD. With 0 bases clipped from V and 7 bases from J, the junction kept 13 bases outside the gene matches. The CDR3 covers 18 residues. Written as DNA, the CDR3 is TGTGCCACCAGTGATTTGGACCCTTCACGGGGGGGCCAGAATGAGCAGTTCTTC. Translation: CATSDLDPSRGGQNEQFF.

The chain combines TRBV2 with TRBJ1-5; 8 positions agree with TRBD1. The CDR3 consists of 15 residues. Germline values: CDR1 SNHLY, CDR2 FYNNEI. V lost 4 bases, J lost 0 bases, and 2 bases stayed unmatched. The CDR3 region is CASSGTGNSNQPQHF. The DNA of the CDR3 is TGTGCCAGCAGTGGGACAGGGAATAGCAATCAGCCCCAGCATTTT.

The chain combines TRBV19 with TRBJ2-5; 13 nucleotides agree with TRBD2. Looked up from germline, CDR1 is LNHDA and CDR2 is SQIVND (reference sequence). There are 18 residues in the CDR3. V lost 3 bases to trimming and J lost 2 bases; unmatched junction nucleotides: 9. Here the CDR3 DNA reads TGTGCCAGTAGTATGGTACTAGCGGGGGGGGACCTTCAAGAGACCCAGTACTTC. Amino acid sequence: CASSMVLAGGDLQETQYF.

The chain carries TRBV6-1 and TRBJ1-2; D unclear. Trimming removed 0 bases at V and 2 bases at J, with 13 bases between. CDR3 size: 16 residues. The germline V gene encodes CDR1 MNHNS and CDR2 SASEGT. The CDR3 sequence is CASSEALSGLNYGYTF. For the CDR3, the DNA is TGTGCCAGCAGTGAAGCTCTCTCCGGACTCAACTATGGCTACACCTTC.

This rearrangement joins TRBV2 to TRBJ1-2, with 8 bases lining up with TRBD1. After removal of 1 base from V and 4 bases from J, the junction contained 2 bases not matched to a gene. The V gene's germline CDR1 is SNHLY and CDR2 FYNNEI. This CDR3 is built from 14 residues. This CDR3 reads CASSEGTGSYGYTF. The CDR3 bases are TGTGCCAGCAGTGAAGGGACAGGGTCCTATGGCTACACCTTC.

V gene TRBV3-1 (or the pseudogene TRBV3-2) combines with J gene TRBJ1-1; D remains unclear. Germline loops: CDR1 LGHDT, CDR2 YNNKEL (reference sequence). The ends were cut back, 5 bases at V and 10 bases at J, with 17 bases in the middle. The CDR3 has 13 amino acids. The CDR3 region has the DNA TGTGCCAGCAGCGAAGGACTGGGAGGTCGAGCTTTCTTT. Translating it yields CASSEGLGGRAFF.

The rearrangement links TRBV5-1 to TRBJ2-5; D possibly corresponds to TRBD1 (7 bases). CDR1 is SGHRS, CDR2 YFSETQ, per germline. This CDR3 region has 15 residues. Between the trimmed V and J ends, which lost 3 bases and 2 bases, there was a span of 14 bases. The CDR3 sequence is CASSSLPGGQETQYF. CDR3 in DNA: TGCGCCAGCAGCTCCCTACCAGGGGGGCAAGAGACCCAGTACTTC.

This clone appeared a single time. The same CDR3 can be traced to other DNA sequences in this sample. This chain joins TRBV2 and TRBJ1-5; 7 bases fit TRBD1. CDR3 length equals 15 residues. V gave up 2 bases and J gave up 2 bases; unmatched junction bases: 3. Germline V lookup: CDR1 SNHLY, CDR2 FYNNEI. In nucleotides, the CDR3 is TGTGCCAGCAGTGAATCTACAGGGGGCAATCAGCCCCAGCATTTT. Encoded protein: CASSESTGGNQPQHF.

To note about this clone: Distinct nucleotide sequences in the sample also encode this CDR3. J is TRBJ2-1 and V is TRBV18; TRBD1 matches 11 bases. The CDR3 has 15 amino acids. CDR1 is KGHSH and CDR2 is LQKENI in the germline V gene. The J segment lost 4 bases and the V segment lost 4 bases, leaving 3 bases of the junction unmatched. For the CDR3, the DNA is TGTGCCAGCTCACTCGGGACAGGGGGATACAATGAGCAGTTCTTC. This translates into CASSLGTGGYNEQFF.

This clone has just a few counts. The CDR3 sequence is CASSWAGFEAFF. Here the CDR3 DNA reads TGTGCCAGCAGCTGGGCAGGATTTGAAGCTTTCTTT. The chain is built from TRBV7-2 and TRBJ1-1; D is unresolved. This CDR3 region has 12 residues. Germline lookup yields CDR1 SGHTA and CDR2 FQGNSA. The germline V and J ends were trimmed by 4 bases and 7 bases, with 10 bases remaining between them. The entire variable domain, with the rest obtained from reference TRBV7-2 and TRBJ1-1, is as follows: GAGVSQSPSNKVTEKGKDVELRCDPISGHTALYWYRQSLGQGLEFLIYFQGNSAPDKSGLPSDRFSAERTGGSVSTLTIQRTQQEDSAVYLCASSWAGFEAFFGQGTRLTVV.

The chain's CDR3 is CATSDPGWDTQYF. CDR3 nucleotides: TGTGCCACCAGTGATCCGGGGTGGGATACGCAGTATTTT. The J gene is TRBJ2-3, the V gene TRBV24-1, with a weak D call TRBD2 (5 bases). V shed 3 bases and J shed 6 bases, with 9 bases lying between them. Germline CDR1 is KGHDR and CDR2 is SFDVKD. This CDR3 contains 13 residues.

J is TRBJ2-5 and V is TRBV7-2; 10 nucleotides align to TRBD2. This CDR3 has 15 amino acids. V dropped 5 bases and J dropped 2; count of bases not matched to a gene: 5. Germline lookup yields CDR1 SGHTA and CDR2 FQGNSA. CDR3 nucleotide sequence: TGTGCCAGCAGCCGGACTAGCGGAGCGCAAGAGACCCAGTACTTC. Encoded protein: CASSRTSGAQETQYF. The whole variable domain, remainder taken from reference TRBV7-2 and TRBJ2-5, is GAGVSQSPSNKVTEKGKDVELRCDPISGHTALYWYRQSLGQGLEFLIYFQGNSAPDKSGLPSDRFSAERTGGSVSTLTIQRTQQEDSAVYLCASSRTSGAQETQYFGPGTRLLVL.

The chain uses TRBV19 and TRBJ1-2; TRBD1 is a possible D gene (6 bases). The CDR3 spans 17 residues. V lost 7 bases to trimming and J lost 0 bases, with 21 bases between them. Germline CDR1 and CDR2: LNHDA and SQIVND (reference sequence). The CDR3: CASTNGPSRGANYGYTF. CDR3 sequence (DNA): TGTGCCAGTACCAATGGGCCTTCCAGGGGAGCTAACTATGGCTACACCTTC.

The chain combines TRBV12-3 or TRBV12-4 with TRBJ1-1; maybe TRBD1 (6 bases). The CDR3 has 13 residues. Trimming took 6 bases from V and 5 from J, leaving 13 bases between them. The CDR3: CASSKSQGTEAFF. In DNA form, the CDR3 reads TGTGCCAGCAGCAAAAGTCAGGGGACTGAAGCTTTCTTT.

The chain recombines TRBV10-2 with TRBJ2-1, with TRBD2 matching 9 bases. The CDR3 has 15 residues. From germline, CDR1 is WSHSY and CDR2 SAAADI. Trimming cost V 6 bases and J 6 bases; bases outside gene matches: 9. Here the CDR3 DNA reads TGCGCCAGCAGGGGGTCTCGCGGGGGGGCCAATGAGCAGTTCTTC. Translated: CASRGSRGGANEQFF.

This clone was seen once. V gene TRBV3-1 (or the pseudogene TRBV3-2) combines with J gene TRBJ2-2; tentative D call: TRBD1 (7 bases). The V and J ends lost 1 base and 6 bases respectively, with 18 bases between them. The CDR3 is made up of 17 amino acids. Germline V gives CDR1 LGHDT, CDR2 YNNKEL (reference sequence). The CDR3 protein is CASSQGVGRGAAGELFF. Written as DNA, the CDR3 is TGTGCCAGCAGCCAAGGGGTTGGCAGGGGGGCAGCCGGGGAGCTGTTTTTT.

A single count supports this clone. The rearrangement uses TRBV3-1 (or the pseudogene TRBV3-2) and TRBJ2-5; possible D gene TRBD2, 6 bases. The ends were cut back, 5 bases at V and 5 bases at J, with 12 bases in the middle. The V gene's germline CDR1 is LGHDT and CDR2 YNNKEL (reference sequence). This CDR3 contains 13 residues. CDR3 coding DNA: TGTGCCAGCAGCTCACTAGCCTTGGAGACCCAGTACTTC. Encoded protein: CASSSLALETQYF.